The 15 T cell receptor beta chains reported below all come from one sample, sequenced in a study of cytomegalovirus exposure and HLA in healthy donors. This PCR relied on a set of 60 Vbeta primers and 13 Jbeta primers. Generated by immunoSEQ multiplex PCR, the TCRdb table keeps only in-frame clones and is missing some. The table shows more than 95,000 clones, with more than 75% occurring only once. Sequenced input: PBMCs. The receptors here all came from a woman aged 18-35 years in good health and CMV-seropositive.

The rearrangement uses TRBV19 and TRBJ2-1; 7 bases are shared with TRBD2. CDR1 and CDR2 (germline): LNHDA, SQIVND (reference sequence). The CDR3 totals 15 residues. V trimming: 0 bases; J trimming: 9 bases; junction bases outside the gene matches: 8. In nucleotides, the CDR3 is TGTGCCAGTAGTATAGAGGCGGGAGATAGGCGTGAGCAGTTCTTC. Its protein product is CASSIEAGDRREQFF. Supplemented by reference TRBV19 and TRBJ2-1, the full variable domain reads DGGITQSPKYLFRKEGQNVTLSCEQNLNHDAMYWYRQDPGQGLRLIYYSQIVNDFQKGDIAEGYSVSREKKESFPLTVTSAQKNPTAFYLCASSIEAGDRREQFFGPGTRLTVL.

This chain links TRBV5-1 with TRBJ2-7; 8 bases match TRBD1. With V trimmed by 4 bases and J by 5 bases, 5 bases remained unmatched. This CDR3 region has 13 residues. Per germline, CDR1 SGHRS and CDR2 YFSETQ. CDR3 bases: TGCGCCAGCAGCAAAGGACAGGGCCACGAGCAGTACTTC. This sequence encodes CASSKGQGHEQYF.

The chain's CDR3 is CAISVGGGGEAFF. CDR3 DNA: TGTGCCATCAGTGTAGGGGGGGGTGGTGAAGCTTTCTTT. This chain joins TRBV10-3 and TRBJ1-1, with a tentative D call TRBD1 (6 bases). The CDR3 has 13 amino acids. V was pared by 4 bases and J by 7 bases, with 13 bases between. Germline V lookup: CDR1 ENHRY, CDR2 SYGVKD.

This chain joins TRBV6-1 and TRBJ2-2; D might be TRBD2 (6 bases). V gave up 3 bases and J gave up 12 bases, with 14 bases separating them. The CDR3 covers 13 residues. Germline V gene lookup returns CDR1 MNHNS and CDR2 SASEGT. CDR3 amino acids: CASSEARGSKLFF. As DNA, the CDR3 is TGTGCCAGCAGTGAGGCGCGGGGATCGAAGCTGTTTTTT.

This clone was counted only a few times. This chain joins TRBV6-5 and TRBJ1-1, with D hard to call. The CDR3 runs to 13 residues. Germline V CDR1 and CDR2: MNHEY, SVGAGI. The V end lost 5 bases, the J end lost 0 bases, and 7 bases lay between the germline ends. CDR3 sequence (DNA): TGTGCCAGCAGTCCCTGGCTGAACACTGAAGCTTTCTTT. Translating it yields CASSPWLNTEAFF.

A few counts support this clone. V and J are TRBV29-1 and TRBJ1-1; TRBD1 agrees at 10 bases. CDR3 length equals 13 residues. J lost 3 bases, V lost 4 bases, and 2 bases had no gene match. Germline CDR1 reads SQVTM; CDR2 reads ANQGSEA. This CDR3 is CSVGTGGYTEAFF. CDR3 nucleotide sequence: TGCAGCGTTGGGACAGGGGGATACACTGAAGCTTTCTTT.

The chain links TRBV5-1 to TRBJ1-2; D is unclear. Germline V CDR1 and CDR2: SGHRS, YFSETQ. This CDR3 contains 14 residues. V dropped 1 base and J dropped 0 bases, with 7 bases sitting between them. CDR3 amino acids: CASSLSNTNYGYTF. CDR3 coding DNA: TGCGCCAGCAGCTTGTCCAACACTAACTATGGCTACACCTTC.

The chain joins TRBV7-2 to TRBJ2-7, with TRBD1 as a possible D gene (5 bases). The CDR3 has 13 amino acids. V gave up 1 base and J gave up 6 bases, with 10 bases separating them. The germline V gene encodes CDR1 SGHTA and CDR2 FQGNSA. CDR3 residues: CASSLVQGREQYF. The CDR3, as DNA: TGTGCCAGCAGCTTAGTTCAGGGTCGCGAGCAGTACTTC. The full variable domain, rest sourced from reference TRBV7-2 and TRBJ2-7, is GAGVSQSPSNKVTEKGKDVELRCDPISGHTALYWYRQSLGQGLEFLIYFQGNSAPDKSGLPSDRFSAERTGGSVSTLTIQRTQQEDSAVYLCASSLVQGREQYFGPGTRLTVT.

The chain carries TRBV30 and TRBJ1-1, with D possibly matching TRBD1 (5 bases). The CDR3 is made up of 13 amino acids. CDR1 is GTSNPN and CDR2 is SVGIG in the germline V gene (reference sequence). V was pared by 1 base and J by 5 bases, with 11 bases between. CDR3 protein: CAWSDQGLTEAFF. The CDR3 coding sequence is TGTGCCTGGAGTGACCAGGGATTGACTGAAGCTTTCTTT.

V and J are TRBV11-2 and TRBJ1-5, with D perhaps matching TRBD1 (5 bases). Trimming took off 3 bases at V and 6 bases at J, with 9 bases between the two ends. The CDR3 covers 13 residues. Germline CDR1 is SGHAT and CDR2 is FQNNGV. This CDR3 reads CASSLGLIQPQHF. In DNA form, the CDR3 reads TGTGCCAGCAGCTTGGGACTCATTCAGCCCCAGCATTTT.

This clone was seen more than once but under ten times. J is TRBJ1-5 and V is TRBV6-1; a possible D gene is TRBD1 (5 bases). Looked up from germline, CDR1 is MNHNS and CDR2 is SASEGT. Trimming cost V 4 bases and J 1 base, with 5 bases left between them. The CDR3 loop spans 13 amino acids. The CDR3 nucleotides read TGTGCCAGCAGTGGACAGAGCAATCAGCCCCAGCATTTT. It translates to CASSGQSNQPQHF.

The chain employs TRBV6-1 and TRBJ1-3, with TRBD1 identical over 9 bases. The CDR3 sequence is 14 residues long. The germline gives CDR1 MNHNS, CDR2 SASEGT. V dropped 6 bases and J dropped 3; count of bases not matched to a gene: 3. Here the CDR3 reads CASRWGQGGNTIYF. The DNA for the CDR3 is TGTGCCAGCAGATGGGGACAGGGTGGAAACACCATATATTTT.

The V gene is TRBV4-1, the J gene TRBJ2-1; D is uncertain. Germline V lookup: CDR1 MGHRA, CDR2 YSYEKL. This CDR3 has 15 amino acids. The germline V and J ends were trimmed by 0 bases and 6 bases, with 12 bases remaining between them. DNA for the CDR3: TGCGCCAGCAGCCAAGATAGGCTAGAGCGCAATGAGCAGTTCTTC. It yields the protein CASSQDRLERNEQFF.

This chain links TRBV4-1 with TRBJ1-1, with TRBD1 matching 9 bases. The CDR3 sequence is 16 residues long. V shed 1 base and J 0 bases; nucleotides not matched to a gene: 3. Germline V gene lookup returns CDR1 MGHRA and CDR2 YSYEKL. In nucleotides, the CDR3 is TGCGCCAGCAGCCAAGGGGACAGGGCTATGAACACTGAAGCTTTCTTT. The encoded protein is CASSQGDRAMNTEAFF.

The chain recombines TRBV13 with TRBJ1-4; D is unresolved. The germline V gene encodes CDR1 PRHDT and CDR2 FYEKMQ (reference sequence). CDR3 size: 13 residues. V was pared by 4 bases and J by 7 bases, with 10 bases between. The CDR3 DNA sequence: TGTGCCAGCAGCTCCGGAGGAGCTGAAAAACTGTTTTTT. As protein: CASSSGGAEKLFF.